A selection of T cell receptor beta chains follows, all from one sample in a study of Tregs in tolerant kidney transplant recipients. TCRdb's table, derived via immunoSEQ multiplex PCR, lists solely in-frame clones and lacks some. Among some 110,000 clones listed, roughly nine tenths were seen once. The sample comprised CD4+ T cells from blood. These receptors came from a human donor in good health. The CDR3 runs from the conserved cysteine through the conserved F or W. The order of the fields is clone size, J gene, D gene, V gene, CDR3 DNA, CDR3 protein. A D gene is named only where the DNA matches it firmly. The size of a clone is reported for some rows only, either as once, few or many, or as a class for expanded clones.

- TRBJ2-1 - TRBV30 TGTGCCTGGAGTGTAGCTTTGGGGGCGGGGAAGCAGTTCTTC CAWSVALGAGKQFF
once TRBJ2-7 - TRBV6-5 TGTGCCAGCAGCTTTAACGGAGTGATGGGCGAGCAGTACTTC CASSFNGVMGEQYF
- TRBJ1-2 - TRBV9 TGTGCCAGCAGCGTAGCACCCCGAGCGCGTGGCTACACCTTC CASSVAPRARGYTF
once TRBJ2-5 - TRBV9 TGTGCCAGCAGCATCACCGGGTCCGCGGGGACCCAGTACTTC CASSITGSAGTQYF
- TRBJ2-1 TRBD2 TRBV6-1 TGTGCAACCCAGGTCCTAGCGGGAGTGGGGGAGCAGTTCTTC CATQVLAGVGEQFF
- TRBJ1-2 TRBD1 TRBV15 TGTGCCACCAGCAGCCGGACAGGGGGGTCCCTGGGCTACACCTTC CATSSRTGGSLGYTF
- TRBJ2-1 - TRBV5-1 TGCGCCAGCAGCTTGGGTCCTACTGAATCCTACAATGAGCAGTTCTTC CASSLGPTESYNEQFF
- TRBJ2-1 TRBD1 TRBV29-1 TGCAGCCTAGGGGGAGAAGGACAGGGTTACAATGAGCAGTTCTTC CSLGGEGQGYNEQFF
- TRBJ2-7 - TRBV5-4 TGTGCCAGCAGCTTGGCGCGGCAGGCCTCCTACGAGCAGTACTTC CASSLARQASYEQYF
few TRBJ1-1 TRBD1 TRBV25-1 TGTGCCAGCAGGGGACAGGGCGACTCCGAAGCTTTCTTT CASRGQGDSEAFF
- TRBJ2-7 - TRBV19 TGTGCCAGTAGTCGGGGGATGGAGCAGTACTTC CASSRGMEQYF
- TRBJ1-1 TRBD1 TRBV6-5 TGTGCCAGCAGCCCTTCCTACAGGGGAGGCTCTGAAGCTTTCTTT CASSPSYRGGSEAFF
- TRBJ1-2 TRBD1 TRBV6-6 TGTGCCAGCAGTTACCCGGGACAGAACTATGGCTACACCTTC CASSYPGQNYGYTF
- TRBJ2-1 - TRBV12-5 TGTGCTAGTGGTTTGGGGGGCTGGAGCTCCTACAATGAGCAGTTCTTC CASGLGGWSSYNEQFF
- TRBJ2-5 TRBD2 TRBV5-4 TGTGCCAGCAGCCGGGGGGGACTAGCGGGAGCCGGGTACCAAGAGACCCAGTACTTC CASSRGGLAGAGYQETQYF
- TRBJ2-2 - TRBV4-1 TGCGCCAGCAGCCAAAGTGGCACCGGGGAGCTGTTTTTT CASSQSGTGELFF
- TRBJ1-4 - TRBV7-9 TGTGCCAGCAGCTCACGACAGATTGTAAATGAAAAACTGTTTTTT CASSSRQIVNEKLFF
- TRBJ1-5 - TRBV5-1 TGCGCCAGCAGTTTCCGTCACTCGCATGCGAGCAATCAGCCCCAGCATTTT CASSFRHSHASNQPQHF
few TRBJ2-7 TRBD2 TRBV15 TGTGCCACCAGCAGAGCCCGGGGGGCCTACGAGCAGTACTTC CATSRARGAYEQYF
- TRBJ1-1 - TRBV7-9 TGTGCCAGCAGCCCGAACGGAAGGACTGAAGCTTTCTTT CASSPNGRTEAFF
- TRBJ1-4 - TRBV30 TGTGCCTGGAGTGTACACACAGGGAATGAAAAACTGTTTTTT CAWSVHTGNEKLFF
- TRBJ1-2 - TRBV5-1 TGCGCCAGCAGCTCAGGGAACTATGGCTACACCTTC CASSSGNYGYTF
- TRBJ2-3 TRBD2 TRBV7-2 TGTGCCAGCAGCTTAGCTCCCCTAGCGGGGGGGTTCACAGATACGCAGTATTTT CASSLAPLAGGFTDTQYF
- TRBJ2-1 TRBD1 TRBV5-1 TGCGCCAGCAGCTCTCGCGGGACAGGAGGTAGCGACAGCTCCTACAATGAGCAGTTCTTC CASSSRGTGGSDSSYNEQFF
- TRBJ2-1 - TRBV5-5 TGTGCCAGCAGCTTGGACGGTACTCGTCGGGGTGAGCAGTTCTTC CASSLDGTRRGEQFF
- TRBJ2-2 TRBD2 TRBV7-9 TGTGCCAGCAGCCCCGGACTAGCGGGAGTAACCGGGGAGCTGTTTTTT CASSPGLAGVTGELFF
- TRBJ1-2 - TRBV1 TGCACCAGCAGCCAAGATATAGGGCGGGGCTACACCTTC CTSSQDIGRGYTF
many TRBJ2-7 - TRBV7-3 TGTGCCAGCAGCCCAAGGCACAACTCCTACGAGCAGTACTTC CASSPRHNSYEQYF
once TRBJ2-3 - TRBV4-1 TGCGCCAGCAGCCAACTAGCCGCCTGGGGTTCAGATACGCAGTATTTT CASSQLAAWGSDTQYF
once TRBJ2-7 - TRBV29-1 TGCAGCGTACAGGGTTGGTCCTACGAGCAGTACTTC CSVQGWSYEQYF
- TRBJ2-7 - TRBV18 TGTGCCAGTCAGGACACTAGGAGCTCCTACGAGCAGTACTTC CASQDTRSSYEQYF
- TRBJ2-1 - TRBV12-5 TGTGCTAGTGGTTTGGGACTCCAGAGCTCCTACAATGAGCAGTTCTTC CASGLGLQSSYNEQFF
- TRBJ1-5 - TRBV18 TGTGCCAGCTCACCAGGCACACAAGGTAGCAATCAGCCCCAGCATTTT CASSPGTQGSNQPQHF
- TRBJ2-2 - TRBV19 TGTGCCAGTAGTATCACAGCAGGGGTCACCGGGGAGCTGTTTTTT CASSITAGVTGELFF
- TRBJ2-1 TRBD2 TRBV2 TGTGCCAGCAAAAGGGGTGGCGGGGGGCGACCTAGCTCCTACAATGAGCAGTTCTTC CASKRGGGGRPSSYNEQFF
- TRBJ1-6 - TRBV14 TGTGCCAGCAGCCAAGGTCCATGGAGCTCCTATAATTCACCCCTCCACTTT CASSQGPWSSYNSPLHF
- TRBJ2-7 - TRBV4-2 TGTGCCAGCAGCGCCTATAACGGTACCTACGAGCAGTACTTC CASSAYNGTYEQYF
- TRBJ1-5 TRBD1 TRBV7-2 TGTGCCAGCAGCTTAGGGGTTAGGAGGACAGGTGGCAATCAGCCCCAGCATTTT CASSLGVRRTGGNQPQHF
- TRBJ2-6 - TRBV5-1 TGCGCCAGCAGCTCCGCAAGGGCTGGGGCCAACGTCCTGACTTTC CASSSARAGANVLTF
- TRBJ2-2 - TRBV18 TGTGCCAGCTCACCCGAGGGACTCCAGGGGCCCGGGGAGCTGTTTTTT CASSPEGLQGPGELFF